These 17 T cell receptor beta chains originate from one sample sequenced in a study of Ad26.COV2.S vaccination and SARS-CoV-2 variants. The method was immunoSEQ multiplex PCR; TCRdb's version includes in-frame clones alone and lacks a portion of them. This table holds 440,000 or so clones, around 90% found once. Described treatment: 19 received Ad26.COV2.S at low or high dose, single or two shots; about 5 received placebo; per-sample allocation not given. Samples were taken on day 63 after the first vaccine or placebo injection. The sample here was peripheral blood, taken in a trial of Ad26.COV2.S vaccine versus placebo. These receptors were obtained from a person aged 18-65 years who received the Ad26.COV2.S COVID-19 vaccine or a placebo.

Regarding this clone: This sample includes further DNA sequences coding for the same CDR3. J is TRBJ1-2 and V is TRBV12-3 or TRBV12-4; no definite D call. V lost 3 bases and J 2 bases, leaving 7 bases between the germline ends. CDR3 length: 13 residues. The CDR3 sequence: CASSLRQNYGYTF. CDR3 in DNA: TGTGCCAGCAGTTTGAGGCAGAACTATGGCTACACCTTC.

The V and J genes are TRBV3-1 (or the pseudogene TRBV3-2) and TRBJ2-7; no firm D call. This CDR3 comprises 12 residues. Between the trimmed V and J ends, which lost 0 bases and 4 bases, there was a span of 4 bases. CDR1 is LGHDT and CDR2 is YNNKEL in the germline V gene (reference sequence). The CDR3 region is CASSQEEYEQYF. The CDR3 coding sequence is TGTGCCAGCAGCCAAGAGGAATACGAGCAGTACTTC.

This chain connects TRBV6-6 to TRBJ1-5; maybe TRBD1 (5 bases). CDR3 size: 15 residues. Germline-derived CDR1 and CDR2 are MNHNY and SVGAGI (reference sequence). Trimming removed 4 bases from V and 1 base from J, with 11 bases in between. CDR3 protein: CASSSPQGSNQPQHF. Written as DNA, the CDR3 is TGTGCCAGCAGTTCTCCTCAGGGAAGCAATCAGCCCCAGCATTTT.

CDR3 nucleotides: TGTGCCGCCAGAGGGCCGGGTAATGAAAAACTGTTTTTT. It specifies CAARGPGNEKLFF. The chain joins TRBV28 to TRBJ1-4, with no clear D. The germline V gene encodes CDR1 MDHEN and CDR2 SYDVKM. The CDR3 extends over 13 amino acids. V was shortened by 11 bases and J by 4 bases, with 14 bases between the two germline ends.

This chain uses TRBV18 with TRBJ2-1; tentatively, D is TRBD1 (6 bases). The CDR3 loop spans 13 amino acids. In germline, CDR1 is KGHSH, CDR2 LQKENI. Trimming removed 2 bases at V and 7 bases at J, with 9 bases between. CDR3 nucleotides: TGTGCCAGCTCACCAACAGGGATAAATGAGCAGTTCTTC. Its translation is CASSPTGINEQFF.

V usage is TRBV7-9 and J usage is TRBJ2-1; 14 nucleotides match TRBD2. Germline V lookup: CDR1 SEHNR, CDR2 FQNEAQ (reference sequence). The CDR3 runs 18 residues. With 3 bases clipped from V and 7 bases from J, the junction kept 11 bases outside the gene matches. CDR3 residues: CASSFTGGLAGVKNEQFF. In DNA form, the CDR3 reads TGTGCCAGCAGCTTTACAGGGGGACTAGCGGGAGTAAAAAATGAGCAGTTCTTC.

The V gene is TRBV6-6, the J gene TRBJ2-7; D unresolved. Germline V gene data show CDR1 as MNHNY and CDR2 as SVGAGI (reference sequence). There are 15 residues in the CDR3. V was shortened by 5 bases and J by 5 bases, with 19 bases between the two germline ends. The CDR3 DNA reads as TGTGCCAGCAGTGCCACGCTTCTAACGGAAAACGAGCAGTACTTC. It encodes CASSATLLTENEQYF.

V and J are TRBV5-3 and TRBJ2-7; D is possibly TRBD2 (6 bases). Being an ORF, TRBV5-3 has a function that is uncertain. The CDR3 totals 15 residues. V was pared by 2 bases and J by 7 bases, with 19 bases between. The CDR3 reads CARSFPLRMGREQYF. Written as DNA, the CDR3 is TGTGCCAGAAGCTTCCCGCTAAGGATGGGGAGGGAGCAGTACTTC.

The table lists this clone with a count of one. The V call is TRBV5-1, the J call TRBJ2-1, with 11 bases matching TRBD2. J lost 7 bases, V lost 0 bases, and 9 bases had no gene match. This CDR3 contains 17 residues. Germline lookup yields CDR1 SGHRS and CDR2 YFSETQ. CDR3 nucleotides: TGCGCCAGCAGCTTGGCCGAGACTAGCGGGACAGGAAATGAGCAGTTCTTC. This encodes CASSLAETSGTGNEQFF. Using reference TRBV5-1 and TRBJ2-1 for the parts outside the CDR3, the full variable domain is KAGVTQTPRYLIKTRGQQVTLSCSPISGHRSVSWYQQTPGQGLQFLFEYFSETQRNKGNFPGRFSGRQFSNSRSEMNVSTLELGDSALYLCASSLAETSGTGNEQFFGPGTRLTVL.

The chain uses TRBV5-1 and TRBJ2-7; D not resolved. Trimming took off 4 bases at V and 1 base at J, with 6 bases between the two ends. The CDR3 loop spans 12 amino acids. Germline V lookup: CDR1 SGHRS, CDR2 YFSETQ. CDR3 amino acids: CASSVPSYEQYF. CDR3 DNA: TGCGCCAGCAGCGTACCGTCCTACGAGCAGTACTTC.

The chain combines TRBV19 with TRBJ2-7; tentatively, D is TRBD2 (6 bases). Germline V CDR1 and CDR2: LNHDA, SQIVND (reference sequence). The CDR3 loop spans 15 amino acids. Trimming removed 1 base at V and 2 bases at J, with 12 bases between. CDR3 sequence reads: CASSIGAGSPYEQYF. In DNA form, the CDR3 reads TGTGCCAGTAGTATAGGCGCGGGATCCCCCTACGAGCAGTACTTC.

The CDR3 coding sequence is TGTGCCAGCAGCATCTACAATGAGCAGTTCTTC. Translated, it gives CASSIYNEQFF. The V gene is TRBV5-8, the J gene TRBJ2-1; D call uncertain. Trimming shortened V by 4 bases and J by 3 bases, and 2 bases separated the two germline ends. CDR3 length: 11 amino acids. CDR1 and CDR2 from the germline V gene are SGHTS and YDEGEE.

This sequence joins TRBV25-1 and TRBJ1-2; D gene ambiguous. Germline CDR1 reads MGHDK; CDR2 reads SYGVNS. V was pared by 6 bases and J by 7 bases, with 18 bases between. The CDR3 is made up of 14 amino acids. The CDR3 sequence is CASSHTGVESGYTF. CDR3 in DNA: TGTGCCAGCAGCCACACGGGAGTCGAGAGTGGCTACACCTTC.

This clone was recorded once. V gene TRBV13 combines with J gene TRBJ2-7, with 13 bases lining up with TRBD2. V lost 5 bases to trimming and J lost 11 bases; unmatched junction nucleotides: 6. This CDR3 contains 13 residues. The germline V gene has CDR1 PRHDT and CDR2 FYEKMQ (reference sequence). DNA for the CDR3: TGTGCCAGCAGCAAAGGACTAGCGGGAGACGAGTACTTC. Translating gives CASSKGLAGDEYF.

V is TRBV7-2 and J is TRBJ2-7; 10 bases align to TRBD1. This CDR3 is built from 14 residues. V dropped 1 base and J dropped 4; count of bases not matched to a gene: 1. Germline V gives CDR1 SGHTA, CDR2 FQGNSA. CDR3: CASSLGDRGYEQYF. For the CDR3, the DNA is TGTGCCAGCAGCTTAGGGGACAGGGGATACGAGCAGTACTTC.

V is TRBV29-1 and J is TRBJ2-1; 9 positions agree with TRBD2. The germline V gene encodes CDR1 SQVTM and CDR2 ANQGSEA. This CDR3 has 19 amino acids. V shed 4 bases, J shed 4 bases, and the junction held 20 bases outside the gene matches. CDR3 loop: CSVGGPRLAGPGGYNEQFF. The CDR3 DNA reads as TGCAGCGTTGGAGGCCCCCGGCTAGCGGGACCAGGGGGATACAATGAGCAGTTCTTC.

Only one count was recorded for this clone. The V gene is TRBV27, the J gene TRBJ2-1; D is ambiguous. Trimming pared 5 bases from V and 9 bases from J, leaving 11 bases between. The CDR3 has 12 amino acids. Germline CDR1 and CDR2: MNHEY and SMNVEV (reference sequence). CDR3 nucleotide sequence: TGTGCCAGCAGTCGCCCAGTGGGTGAGCAGTTCTTC. Translation: CASSRPVGEQFF.